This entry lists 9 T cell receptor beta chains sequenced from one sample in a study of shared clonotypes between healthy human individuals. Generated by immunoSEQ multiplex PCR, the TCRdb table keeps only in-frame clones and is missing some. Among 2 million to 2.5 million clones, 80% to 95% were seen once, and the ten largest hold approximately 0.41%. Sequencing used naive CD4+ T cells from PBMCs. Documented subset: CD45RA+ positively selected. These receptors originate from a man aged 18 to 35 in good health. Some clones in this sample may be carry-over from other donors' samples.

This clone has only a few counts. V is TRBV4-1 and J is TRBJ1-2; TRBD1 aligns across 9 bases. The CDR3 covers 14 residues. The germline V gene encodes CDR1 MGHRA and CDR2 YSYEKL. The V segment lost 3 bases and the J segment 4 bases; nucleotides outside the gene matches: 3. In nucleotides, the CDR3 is TGCGCCAGCAGCCAGTCGGACAGGGGCTATGGCTACACCTTC. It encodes CASSQSDRGYGYTF.

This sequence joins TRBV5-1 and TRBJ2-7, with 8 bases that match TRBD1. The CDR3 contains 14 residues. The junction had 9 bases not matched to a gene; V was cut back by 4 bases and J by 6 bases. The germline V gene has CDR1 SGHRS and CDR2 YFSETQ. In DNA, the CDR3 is TGCGCCAGCAGCCACCCGGACAGGGTTGGCGAGCAGTACTTC. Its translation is CASSHPDRVGEQYF.

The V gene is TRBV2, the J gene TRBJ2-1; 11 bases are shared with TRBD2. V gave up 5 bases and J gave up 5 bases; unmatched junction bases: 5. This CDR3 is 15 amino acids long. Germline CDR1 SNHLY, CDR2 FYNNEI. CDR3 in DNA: TGTGCCAGCAGTCAATTAGCGGGAGGGGACAATGAGCAGTTCTTC. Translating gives CASSQLAGGDNEQFF. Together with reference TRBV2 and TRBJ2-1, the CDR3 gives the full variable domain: EPEVTQTPSHQVTQMGQEVILRCVPISNHLYFYWYRQILGQKVEFLVSFYNNEISEKSEIFDDQFSVERPDGSNFTLKIRSTKLEDSAMYFCASSQLAGGDNEQFFGPGTRLTVL.

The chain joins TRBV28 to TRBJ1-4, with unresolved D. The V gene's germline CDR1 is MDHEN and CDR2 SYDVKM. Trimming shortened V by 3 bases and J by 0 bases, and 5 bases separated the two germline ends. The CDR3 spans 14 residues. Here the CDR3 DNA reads TGTGCCAGCAGTTTCCCCCCAACTAATGAAAAACTGTTTTTT. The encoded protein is CASSFPPTNEKLFF.

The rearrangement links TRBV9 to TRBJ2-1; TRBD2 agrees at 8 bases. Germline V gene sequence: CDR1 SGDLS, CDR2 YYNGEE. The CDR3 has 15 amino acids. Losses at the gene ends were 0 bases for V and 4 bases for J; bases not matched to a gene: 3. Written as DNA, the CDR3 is TGTGCCAGCAGCGTAGGAGCGGGGGATTACAATGAGCAGTTCTTC. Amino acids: CASSVGAGDYNEQFF.

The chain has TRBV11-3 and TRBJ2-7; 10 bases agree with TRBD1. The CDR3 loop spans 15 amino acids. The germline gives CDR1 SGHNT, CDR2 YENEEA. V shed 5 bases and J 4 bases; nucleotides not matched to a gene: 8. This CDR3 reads CASSPEGDRGYEQYF. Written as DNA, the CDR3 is TGTGCCAGCAGCCCAGAGGGGGACAGGGGTTACGAGCAGTACTTC.

The CDR3 coding sequence is TGCGCCAGCAGCCAAGATAGCGGGAGAGGGACCCAGTACTTC. Protein product: CASSQDSGRGTQYF. The V and J genes are TRBV4-3 and TRBJ2-5; 9 bases line up with TRBD2. The germline V gene has CDR1 LGHNA and CDR2 YSLEER. CDR3 length equals 14 residues. Unmatched junction bases numbered 3, after V lost 0 bases and J lost 7 bases.

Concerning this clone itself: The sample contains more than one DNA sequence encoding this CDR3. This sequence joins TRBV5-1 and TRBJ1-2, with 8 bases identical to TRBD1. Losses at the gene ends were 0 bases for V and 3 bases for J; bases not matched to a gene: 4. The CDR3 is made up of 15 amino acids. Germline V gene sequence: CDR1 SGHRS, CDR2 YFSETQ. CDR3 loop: CASSLAPGQDYGYTF. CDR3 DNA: TGCGCCAGCAGCTTGGCCCCGGGACAGGACTATGGCTACACCTTC.

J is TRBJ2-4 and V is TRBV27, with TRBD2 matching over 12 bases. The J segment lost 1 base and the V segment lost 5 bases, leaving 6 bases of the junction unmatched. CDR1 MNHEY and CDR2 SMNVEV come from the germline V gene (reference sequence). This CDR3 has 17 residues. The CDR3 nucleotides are TGTGCCAGCAGTAACAGACTAGCGGGAGAGGCCAAAAACATTCAGTACTTC. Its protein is CASSNRLAGEAKNIQYF.